This T cell receptor beta chain was obtained from a study of cytomegalovirus exposure and HLA in healthy donors (dated by TCRdb to 2016 to 2017). For context, the study as a whole: An earlier analysis of approximately 640 of the donors reported 250 to 350 Gb of sequence data and 100 million to 130 million unique TCR beta sequences from about 200 million T cells. All discovery cohort repertoires had been generated on a single sequencing platform. Five DR-DQ haplotypes were treated as single units for association and clustering because of strong linkage in the cohort. The number of donors typed differed by locus, with roughly 629-640 for A, B, C, DRB1 and DQB1, roughly 520 for DQA1, over 600 for DPA1, and approximately 470 for DPB1. Class I and class II HLA loci were covered by the typing at four-digit resolution. Along with the 666-subject first cohort, a separate validation cohort of over 90 different subjects was used. Approximately 300 gigabases of sequencing data and around 85 million unique TCR sequences made up an early release that covered around 640 HLA-typed donors. Among about 360 genotyped donors of the cohort, an average of about 240,000 unique TCR beta nucleotide sequences were sequenced per donor, roughly a sixth of them non-productive. The T cell repertoires of 666 subjects were profiled by immunosequencing and related to cytomegalovirus serostatus. In an earlier analysis of 500 to 650 of the donors, high-throughput TCR beta sequencing was used to judge whether each TCR beta V gene segment behaved as functional or pseudogenic. In the later analysis, no new phenotypic data were used to find candidate immune exposures; instead, reliance was placed on TCR beta sequences and their occurrence across donors. Alongside the repertoire data, information on donor age, sex, ethnicity and CMV serostatus was compiled. Among the approximately 420 genotyped donors, under 90% belonged to the genetic ancestry cluster associated with self-reported Caucasian donors. A later genetic analysis used genome-wide SNP genotypes for about 65% of the roughly 670 donors, treating that subset as a discovery cohort. The study was designed to test whether signatures of past pathogen exposure could be identified by cataloging public T cell receptors. To predict cytomegalovirus infection status, the study brought together high-throughput TCR immunosequencing, statistical association of individual TCRs with disease status, and machine learning. In a later analysis, previously published TCR beta repertoires from 600 to 850 donors were re-analyzed and high-resolution HLA genotyping was added so that TCR occurrence patterns could be studied. General study outcomes and caveats: This cohort had only TCR beta chains sequenced, and the lack of alpha or paired-chain data limited which features could be detected. Correlated functional status among segregating V segments might be attributable to linkage disequilibrium, but an unknown experimental factor could not be ruled out. A group of highly shared sequence variants was considered likely to be a technical artifact of the sequencing pipeline. Because the 87-base-pair reads could not distinguish some IMGT-functional V segments, including TRBV6-2 and TRBV6-3, those segments were excluded. In vitro tests confirmed that a few of the cytomegalovirus-associated TCR beta chains recognize cytomegalovirus antigens. The presence/absence analyses assumed that sequencing depth was roughly uniform across donors, and that assumption may not be true. Most TCR sequences were seen in very few donors, while some public TCRs were found in many individuals. Compared with the approximately 700-donor mean, donors in an Asian-associated ancestry cluster had fewer N-insertions in productive TCRs, according to a later genetic analysis. A later analysis found that HLA-associated TCR beta chains were more clonally expanded and had lower generation probabilities than equally common non-associated chains. Because HLA typing was unavailable for some donors at each locus, only the typed subset was used in association tests. The earlier analysis of about 600 of the donors excluded some 15 rarely observed V segments, including chromosome 9 orphons, because counts were too low. In an earlier analysis of around 600 of the donors, most TCR beta V segments were observed in productive rearrangements about 90% or about 30% of the time, broadly matching IMGT annotations. V-gene and J-gene trimming of TCR beta chains was associated with a missense DCLRE1C variant in a later genetic analysis, and the association was replicated in an independent cohort. In a later analysis, several top co-occurrence clusters were reported to appear linked to parvovirus B19, influenza, CMV and Epstein-Barr virus. A further reported finding was that TCR beta sequences accurately predicted the HLA-A and HLA-B alleles for most subjects in the first cohort. In a later analysis, the rate of TCR association differed among HLA loci, with DRB1 alleles having the most associated TCRs and HLA-C alleles having the fewest. A total of about 150 TCR beta chains were listed by the study as associated with cytomegalovirus. Strong co-occurrence of HLA alleles, especially DR and DQ, made assigning TCR associations to individual alleles difficult. The authors suggested that the approach could potentially be extended to other disease states and immunological phenotypes. The classifier was reported to diagnose cytomegalovirus status with high specificity and sensitivity in both the original cohort and the validation cohort. A later analysis associated approximately 17,000 TCR beta sequences with specific HLA alleles at a false discovery rate of 0.05. In a later analysis, most CMV-associated TCR beta chains were found to appear HLA-restricted, with HLA associations seemingly driven largely by CMV exposure. Immune exposure information for the cohort was limited to CMV serostatus.

A word on this clone: Its antigen remains undetermined. Base qualities are not provided; no much larger clone lies one nucleotide away.

The CDR3 holds 16 amino acids from the cysteine to the phenylalanine. The retained sequence is limited to the CDR3, 48 bases, with the frame set at the first base. The cohort consisted of 600 or so healthy bone marrow donors. All cohort members were sampled while nominally healthy, although unrecorded immune exposures were likely present. The donor was CMV seronegative and belonged to the group of over 350 seronegative cohort members. A peripheral blood sample was provided by each donor, and peripheral blood mononuclear cells were used for TCR beta sequencing. The Qiagen DNeasy Blood Extraction Kit was used to extract genomic DNA from the blood cell samples. Libraries came from the immunoSEQ multiplex PCR assay. A mixture of 60 forward primers for TCR Vbeta segments and 13 reverse primers for TCR Jbeta segments was used in the multiplex PCR. The CDR3 region of rearranged TCR beta genes was amplified from genomic DNA with a multiplex PCR assay. The Illumina HiSeq System was used to sequence the amplified TCR beta libraries as 87-base-pair reads. As for the original processing: A later analysis counted tens of millions of unique TCR beta chains across the 640 or so repertoires, and some 11 million of these chains were shared by at least two donors. Raw reads were error-corrected and collapsed into unique sequences with a nearest-neighbor algorithm that merged closely related sequences to remove PCR and sequencing errors. To assign V, D and J gene segments, CDR3 sequences were aligned to IMGT reference sequences. For a sequence to be retained, at least a six-nucleotide match to both a V gene segment and a J gene segment was required. A rearrangement counted as productive if the CDR3 had no stop codons and remained in frame with V and J, and every other rearrangement counted as non-productive. CDR3 was defined according to IMGT convention as the region running from the second conserved V-encoded cysteine to the conserved J-encoded phenylalanine. In an earlier analysis of approximately 590 of the donors, sequences lacking an unambiguous match to a single V gene segment were excluded. An earlier analysis of about 590 of the donors classified V segments as functional when productive rearrangements were above 56.7% and as segregating when the standard deviation between donors was above 5%. A statistical classification framework was built for diagnosing cytomegalovirus status from the catalog of TCR beta chain sequences. In a later analysis, TCR nucleotide sequences were compared against IMGT/GENE-DB human TR gene sequences so that V and J genes could be assigned. The TCRdist pipeline was used in a later analysis to assign CDR3 sequences and most-parsimonious VDJ recombination scenarios. In a later analysis, each TCR beta chain was defined by its CDR3 amino acid sequence together with its V-gene family, and reads without a unique V-gene family were excluded. In a later analysis, 450 to 600 highly shared, low-generation-probability nucleotide sequences were removed to address suspected cross-contamination and a sequencing artifact. In a later analysis, a clonal expansion index was calculated for each public chain from normalized within-repertoire ranks of inferred template counts. Generation probabilities in a later analysis came from a VDJ recombination model fitted to out-of-frame rearrangements, and those results were checked against IGoR. Hypergeometric tests were used in a later analysis to score TCR-TCR, TCR-HLA and TCR-CMV co-occurrence, with a repertoire-size bias correction applied to the TCR pairs. To estimate false discovery rates, a later analysis permuted the HLA or CMV assignments 20 times. A later analysis grouped co-occurring TCRs with DBSCAN, adding TCRdist sequence similarity when clustering within HLA-allele-positive subsets. For co-occurrence clustering, repertoires with fewer than 30,000 or more than 120,000 public chains were excluded, along with a handful of repertoires with anomalous nucleotide sharing. Drawn from immuneACCESS, this table holds only the in-frame rearrangements with V and J called that TCRdb kept. Clones are partly lost; checked studies trace under half to an unresolved V gene and leave the rest unexplained. That table furnishes V, J and clone size, whereas the DNA furnished D and trimming. This sample has 150,000 to 200,000 clones in its table, and approximately 88% of those were observed once. The ten largest clones capture about 0.25% of the sample.

The source is a boy aged 5-17 years in good health and CMV-seronegative. The chain is encoded by TRBV21-1 joined to TRBJ2-1; the table's D call, TRBD2, has no DNA check behind it. TRBV21-1 is a documented pseudogene. The sample was PBMCs. The DNA is as follows: TGTGCCAGCCTACGACTAGCGGGGAGATACTACAATGAGCAGTTCTTC. Its protein product is CASLRLAGRYYNEQFF.